Listed here are 27 T cell receptor beta chains from one sample, sequenced in a study of OX40 agonist ivuxolimab in advanced cancers. This table comes from immunoSEQ multiplex PCR, and its TCRdb copy is limited to in-frame clones, with some not included. This table holds tens of thousands of clones, 70% to 90% found once. The sample consisted of CD4+ or CD8+ T cells sorted from blood, taken in a trial of the OX40 agonist ivuxolimab. The receptors stem from an adult with an advanced solid tumor such as melanoma, head and neck, liver or kidney cancer.

The V and J genes are TRBV5-1 and TRBJ2-5; 9 bases are shared with TRBD2. CDR3 size: 17 residues. The V gene's germline CDR1 is SGHRS and CDR2 YFSETQ. V was clipped by 4 bases and J by 2 bases; unmatched bases: 12. CDR3 amino acids: CASSHLNVSGSQETQYF. As DNA, the CDR3 is TGCGCCAGCAGCCATTTGAATGTTAGCGGGAGTCAAGAGACCCAGTACTTC.

The chain combines TRBV27 with TRBJ1-5, with a tentative D call TRBD1 (6 bases). The ends were cut back, 3 bases at V and 3 bases at J, with 9 bases in the middle. This CDR3 has 14 amino acids. Germline V gives CDR1 MNHEY, CDR2 SMNVEV (reference sequence). The CDR3 region has the DNA TGTGCCAGCAGTTTGTCAGGGGACAATCAGCCCCAGCATTTT. It yields the protein CASSLSGDNQPQHF.

The V gene is TRBV7-6, the J gene TRBJ2-1; 9 positions agree with TRBD1. Germline V gives CDR1 SGHVS, CDR2 FNYEAQ. The CDR3 consists of 16 residues. V shed 5 bases and J 1 base; nucleotides not matched to a gene: 6. The CDR3 nucleotides are TGTGCCAGCAGCCCCGGACAGGGGTGGTCCTACAATGAGCAGTTCTTC. It codes for CASSPGQGWSYNEQFF.

This chain links TRBV9 with TRBJ2-5; TRBD2 agrees at 8 bases. Germline loops: CDR1 SGDLS, CDR2 YYNGEE. The V gene end was trimmed by 3 bases and the J gene end by 4 bases; junction bases not matched to a gene: 14. This CDR3 contains 17 residues. CDR3 region: CASSASNLAGMSETQYF. The CDR3 nucleotides read TGTGCCAGCAGCGCCTCAAATTTAGCGGGAATGTCAGAGACCCAGTACTTC.

This clone was recorded only once. The J gene is TRBJ2-2, the V gene TRBV19; D is unresolved. The ends were cut back, 0 bases at V and 2 bases at J, with 10 bases in the middle. The CDR3 sequence is 16 residues long. Germline CDR1 is LNHDA and CDR2 is SQIVND (reference sequence). CDR3 DNA sequence: TGTGCCAGTAGTATAGACGTCGACGGTAACACCGGGGAGCTGTTTTTT. Translating gives CASSIDVDGNTGELFF.

This sequence joins TRBV4-3 and TRBJ2-1; maybe TRBD2 (6 bases). This CDR3 contains 17 residues. Germline CDR1 reads LGHNA; CDR2 reads YSLEER. Between the trimmed V and J ends, which lost 4 bases and 3 bases, there was a span of 19 bases. The CDR3 DNA sequence: TGCGCCAGCAGCCCCTCCCGGAGGGTAGCTTACTACAATGAGCAGTTCTTC. The encoded protein is CASSPSRRVAYYNEQFF.

V usage is TRBV7-9 and J usage is TRBJ2-5; 7 positions agree with TRBD2. This CDR3 region has 16 residues. Germline CDR1 is SEHNR and CDR2 is FQNEAQ (reference sequence). Unmatched junction bases numbered 13, after V lost 5 bases and J lost 4 bases. CDR3 nucleotide sequence: TGTGCCAGCAGCCCCCGAGAGTACAAGCGGGGAGAGACCCAGTACTTC. Its protein product is CASSPREYKRGETQYF. Drawing the rest from reference TRBV7-9 and TRBJ2-5, the complete variable domain is DTGVSQNPRHKITKRGQNVTFRCDPISEHNRLYWYRQTLGQGPEFLTYFQNEAQLEKSRLLSDRFSAERPKGSFSTLEIQRTEQGDSAMYLCASSPREYKRGETQYFGPGTRLLVL.

The rearrangement links TRBV9 to TRBJ2-1; 7 nucleotides align to TRBD2. After removal of 2 bases from V and 3 bases from J, the junction contained 5 bases not matched to a gene. The CDR3 is 15 amino acids. In germline, CDR1 is SGDLS, CDR2 YYNGEE. CDR3 region: CASSVTSAVYNEQFF. CDR3 sequence (DNA): TGTGCCAGCAGCGTTACTAGCGCGGTCTACAATGAGCAGTTCTTC.

The chain joins TRBV11-2 to TRBJ2-2, with D unresolved. Germline V CDR1 and CDR2: SGHAT, FQNNGV. The CDR3 covers 17 residues. Trimming took 0 bases from V and 0 from J, leaving 11 bases between them. This CDR3 is CASSLDVGLTNTGELFF. The CDR3 nucleotides are TGTGCCAGCAGCTTAGATGTTGGCCTAACGAACACCGGGGAGCTGTTTTTT.

DNA of the CDR3: TGTGCCAGCAGTTTTTCACGCGGAGATACGCAGTATTTT. This gives the protein CASSFSRGDTQYF. This sequence joins TRBV6-5 and TRBJ2-3; D gene uncertain. Germline V gene lookup returns CDR1 MNHEY and CDR2 SVGAGI. The V and J ends lost 4 bases and 5 bases respectively, with 10 bases between them. This CDR3 has 13 residues.

This clone occurred a few times. This chain connects TRBV5-1 to TRBJ2-1; 8 nucleotides line up with TRBD1. Germline values: CDR1 SGHRS, CDR2 YFSETQ. V gave up 2 bases and J gave up 0 bases; unmatched junction bases: 7. This CDR3 contains 17 residues. CDR3 in DNA: TGCGCCAGCAGCTTTTTGCAGGGGGCCAGCTCCTACAATGAGCAGTTCTTC. This translates into CASSFLQGASSYNEQFF. The full variable domain, completed using reference TRBV5-1 and TRBJ2-1, is KAGVTQTPRYLIKTRGQQVTLSCSPISGHRSVSWYQQTPGQGLQFLFEYFSETQRNKGNFPGRFSGRQFSNSRSEMNVSTLELGDSALYLCASSFLQGASSYNEQFFGPGTRLTVL.

V and J are TRBV9 and TRBJ2-7, with TRBD2 identical over 9 bases. CDR1 and CDR2 from the germline V gene are SGDLS and YYNGEE. The CDR3 runs to 15 residues. Trimming at V came to 4 bases and at J to 0 bases, leaving 5 bases not matched to a gene. This CDR3 reads CASSKSGGSSYEQYF. CDR3 in DNA: TGTGCCAGCAGCAAGAGCGGGGGGAGCTCCTACGAGCAGTACTTC.

The chain has TRBV10-2 and TRBJ2-7, with D unclear. The V gene's germline CDR1 is WSHSY and CDR2 SAAADI. The CDR3 is made up of 13 amino acids. Trimming took 0 bases from V and 4 from J, leaving 7 bases between them. The CDR3 coding sequence is TGCGCCAGCAGTGAGTCCGAGAATTACGAGCAGTACTTC. Translated, it gives CASSESENYEQYF.

This chain connects TRBV7-6 to TRBJ1-3; D not certain. There are 15 residues in the CDR3. V was clipped by 5 bases and J by 1 base, with 12 bases between them. CDR1 and CDR2 from the germline V gene are SGHVS and FNYEAQ. The CDR3 coding sequence is TGTGCCAGCAGCCCTATCGCGGTGTCTGGAAACACCATATATTTT. This gives the protein CASSPIAVSGNTIYF.

This clone has a handful of counts. The rearrangement uses TRBV29-1 and TRBJ2-7; 7 bases agree with TRBD1. This CDR3 is built from 15 residues. The V and J ends lost 4 bases and 3 bases, in that order; junction bases with no gene match: 12. Germline V gives CDR1 SQVTM, CDR2 ANQGSEA. CDR3 sequence: CSVGAGGYDFYEQYF. CDR3 coding DNA: TGCAGCGTTGGGGCAGGGGGTTACGATTTCTACGAGCAGTACTTC.

V gene TRBV7-6 combines with J gene TRBJ2-3; D not certain. V lost 1 base to trimming and J lost 1 base, with 6 bases between them. The CDR3 contains 14 residues. Germline CDR1 SGHVS, CDR2 FNYEAQ. DNA for the CDR3: TGTGCCAGCAGCTTAGGGACGGGCACAGATACGCAGTATTTT. As protein: CASSLGTGTDTQYF.

The genes are TRBV7-9 and TRBJ2-7, with D tentatively TRBD2 (6 bases). The CDR3 is 14 amino acids. The germline V gene encodes CDR1 SEHNR and CDR2 FQNEAQ (reference sequence). Trimming took off 4 bases at V and 2 bases at J, with 12 bases between the two ends. This chain's CDR3 is CASSSRDFTYEQYF. The CDR3 nucleotides are TGTGCCAGCAGCTCCCGGGACTTTACCTACGAGCAGTACTTC.

The chain is built from TRBV4-2 and TRBJ1-5; D gene unclear. Per the germline V gene, CDR1 is LGHNA and CDR2 is YNFKEQ. V lost 1 base and J lost 4, with 14 bases in between. CDR3 length: 16 amino acids. The CDR3 loop reads CASSQGRGDSNQPQHF. CDR3 DNA: TGTGCCAGCAGCCAAGGCCGGGGTGACTCGAATCAGCCCCAGCATTTT.

This chain connects TRBV29-1 to TRBJ2-3; 11 bases line up with TRBD2. This CDR3 comprises 17 residues. The germline V gene has CDR1 SQVTM and CDR2 ANQGSEA. The junction had 11 bases not matched to a gene; V was cut back by 1 base and J by 5 bases. The DNA of the CDR3 is TGCAGCGTTGAAGTCGCACTAGCGGGAGCGATTCGAGATACGCAGTATTTT. This codes for CSVEVALAGAIRDTQYF.

By its share, this clone is medium-sized. The chain couples TRBV5-1 to TRBJ2-2; D gene ambiguous. The germline V and J ends were trimmed by 4 bases and 6 bases, with 7 bases remaining between them. The CDR3 length is 12 residues. Germline V gene lookup returns CDR1 SGHRS and CDR2 YFSETQ. Written as DNA, the CDR3 is TGCGCCAGCAGCCTTGGGGCCGGGGAGCTGTTTTTT. Encoded protein: CASSLGAGELFF.

This clone was seen just once. The V gene is TRBV4-1, the J gene TRBJ2-7, with D possibly TRBD2 on 7 matching bases. V lost 4 bases, J lost 2 bases, and 24 bases lay in between. Per germline, CDR1 MGHRA and CDR2 YSYEKL. This CDR3 region has 18 residues. The CDR3 DNA sequence: TGCGCCAGCAGCCTCCTGGGGGCAGCGGGACCGCATCCCTACGAGCAGTACTTC. Translation gives CASSLLGAAGPHPYEQYF.

The gene calls are TRBV9 and TRBJ2-1, with a tentative D call TRBD2 (5 bases). Germline V gene data show CDR1 as SGDLS and CDR2 as YYNGEE. V lost 0 bases to trimming and J lost 7 bases, with 17 bases between them. The CDR3 is made up of 16 amino acids. This chain's CDR3 is CASSVASGPSVNEQFF. The CDR3, as DNA: TGTGCCAGCAGCGTAGCCAGCGGCCCCTCAGTGAATGAGCAGTTCTTC.

The chain employs TRBV5-1 and TRBJ2-1, with D maybe TRBD2 (7 bases). The CDR3 extends over 16 amino acids. The V end was cut by 4 bases, the J end by 0 bases, with 14 bases between. The germline V gene has CDR1 SGHRS and CDR2 YFSETQ. The CDR3 DNA reads as TGCGCCAGCAGCACGGGGGGCGGGAGCTCCTACAATGAGCAGTTCTTC. Translated: CASSTGGGSSYNEQFF.

The chain is built from TRBV27 and TRBJ2-3; TRBD2 matches at 16 bases. J was trimmed by 2 bases and V by 4 bases; bases with no gene match: 6. The germline V gene has CDR1 MNHEY and CDR2 SMNVEV (reference sequence). This CDR3 contains 18 residues. The CDR3 here is CASSSGLAGGRITDTQYF. CDR3 sequence (DNA): TGTGCCAGCAGTTCGGGACTAGCGGGAGGGCGGATCACAGATACGCAGTATTTT.

This sequence joins TRBV11-2 and TRBJ1-3, with D unclear. From germline, CDR1 is SGHAT and CDR2 FQNNGV. V was cut by 1 base and J by 3 bases, with 19 bases left in between. The CDR3 sequence is 18 residues long. This chain's CDR3 is CASSLGEFGVMSGNTIYF. The CDR3 DNA reads TGTGCCAGCAGCTTAGGAGAATTTGGGGTGATGAGTGGAAACACCATATATTTT.

This chain connects TRBV25-1 to TRBJ2-7, with a possible D match to TRBD2 (5 bases). There are 14 residues in the CDR3. Germline CDR1 and CDR2: MGHDK and SYGVNS. Trimming took off 3 bases at V and 2 bases at J, with 11 bases between the two ends. The CDR3 here is CASSDRTVTYEQYF. CDR3 coding DNA: TGTGCCAGCAGTGACCGGACTGTCACCTACGAGCAGTACTTC.

V and J are TRBV21-1 and TRBJ2-1; the table's TRBD2 call for D was not verified on the DNA. TRBV21-1 has pseudogene status. CDR3 length: 16 residues. The CDR3 DNA is TGTGCCAGCAGCAAAGTACCGGGACTAGCCTACAATGAGCAGTTCTTC. Protein sequence: CASSKVPGLAYNEQFF.